This T cell receptor beta chain was captured in a study of tumor-infiltrating lymphocytes in primary liver carcinoma. Study-level results: Lesser overlap characterized tumor-adjacent and tumor-blood pairs relative to tumor region pairs.

A primer matching the constant region was used to make TCR beta cDNA from 450 to 550 ng of total RNA. ARM-PCR, slightly modified, supplied the TCR beta libraries through three nested multiplex PCR rounds. Researchers ran the first two PCR rounds for roughly 10 cycles each with TRBV1-TRBV30 forward primers and a C-beta reverse primer. TCRdb re-derived calls from the multiplex PCR reads in MiXCR, one entry per CDR3 protein. The sample has some 200,000 distinct CDR3 sequences, roughly two thirds seen once. Turning to this clonotype: Its antigen remains unidentified. Compared with germline, one end of the junction differs, possibly owing to a read error.

The CDR3 extends over 14 amino acids. Germline assignment: CDR1 MDHEN and CDR2 SYDVKM. Unsorted whole blood yielded the blood RNA, and germline DNA was also extracted. The patients carried chronic HBV infection and had received no treatment. Investigators obtained 3.5 to 4 milliliters of peripheral blood ahead of surgery. The sequence came from a woman between 55 and 75 years old with primary liver carcinoma and hepatitis B virus infection. Sequenced input: peripheral blood. This chain links TRBV28 with TRBJ1-6, with D perhaps matching TRBD1 (6 bases). The DNA of the CDR3 is TGTGCCTGCAGTTTACAGGGAGGGAATTCACCCCTCCACTTT. It yields the protein CACSLQGGNSPLHF.